Listed below are T cell receptor beta chains from one sample, sequenced in a study of graft-versus-host responses after intestinal transplantation. These receptors have no identified antigens. Sequencing used immunoSEQ multiplex PCR; TCRdb keeps in-frame clones, though not all of them. Of tens of thousands of clones in the sample, over 75% were seen once. Specimen: unstimulated CD4+ T cells sorted from spleen or lymph node cells, collected before transplant. Source of these receptors: a human donor who was the organ donor for an intestinal transplant. Both conserved end residues are part of each CDR3. The D gene is left open where the match is weak. Clone size, where shown, is once, few, many, or a class for clones that have expanded.

>.|TRBV19|.|TRBJ1-5
CASKGEGNQPQHF
TGTGCCAGTAAGGGGGAAGGCAATCAGCCCCAGCATTTT
>.|TRBV7-2|.|TRBJ2-1
CASTPTSLNEQFF
TGTGCCAGCACCCCAACTAGCCTTAATGAGCAGTTCTTC
>.|TRBV13|.|TRBJ1-2
CASSLIQGRPNGYTF
TGTGCCAGCAGCTTAATCCAGGGAAGACCAAATGGCTACACCTTC
>few|TRBV7-8|.|TRBJ1-2
CASSLEDKNYGYTF
TGTGCCAGCAGCTTAGAGGACAAAAACTATGGCTACACCTTC
>few|TRBV7-3|.|TRBJ2-2
CASSLEAGELFF
TGTGCCAGCAGCTTAGAGGCCGGGGAGCTGTTTTTT
>.|TRBV7-6|.|TRBJ1-5
CASSPRQSTNQPQHF
TGTGCCAGCAGCCCCCGACAGTCTACTAATCAGCCCCAGCATTTT
>.|TRBV19|TRBD1|TRBJ1-2
CASSGGQPMGYTF
TGTGCCAGTAGTGGGGGACAGCCCATGGGCTACACCTTC
>.|TRBV11-2|TRBD1|TRBJ1-2
CASSLYGAGQGVVGYTF
TGTGCCAGCAGCTTATACGGCGCCGGACAGGGGGTGGTTGGCTACACCTTC
>.|TRBV7-2|TRBD2|TRBJ2-5
CASRRNLAGEETQYF
TGTGCCAGCAGACGGAATCTAGCGGGGGAAGAGACCCAGTACTTC
>once|TRBV2|.|TRBJ2-2
CASSVGGRGTGELFF
TGTGCCAGCAGTGTCGGGGGAAGGGGAACCGGGGAGCTGTTTTTT
>.|TRBV6-5|TRBD1|TRBJ1-2
CASRLGQGIYGYTF
TGTGCCAGCAGACTCGGACAGGGGATCTATGGCTACACCTTC
>.|TRBV28|.|TRBJ2-3
CASSQTDTQYF
TGTGCCAGCAGCCAAACAGATACGCAGTATTTT
>once|TRBV28|TRBD1|TRBJ1-2
CASSLNRGLGGYTF
TGTGCCAGCAGTTTAAACAGGGGGCTGGGGGGCTACACCTTC
>.|TRBV5-1|TRBD1|TRBJ1-2
CASSRTGGGRGYTF
TGCGCCAGCAGCCGGACAGGGGGGGGACGTGGCTACACCTTC
>.|TRBV2|.|TRBJ1-2
CASRSGRGYGYTF
TGTGCCAGCAGAAGTGGCAGGGGATATGGCTACACCTTC
>.|TRBV10-3|.|TRBJ1-5
CAIGTGDQPQHF
TGTGCCATTGGGACTGGTGATCAGCCCCAGCATTTT
>.|TRBV5-1|.|TRBJ2-1
CASSLWESSYNEQFF
TGCGCCAGCAGCTTGTGGGAGAGCTCCTACAATGAGCAGTTCTTC
>.|TRBV6-5|TRBD1|TRBJ1-5
CASSSAGTAINQPQHF
TGTGCCAGCAGTTCCGCCGGGACAGCAATCAATCAGCCCCAGCATTTT
>few|TRBV5-1|TRBD1|TRBJ1-3
CASLPVTGLGNTIYF
TGCGCCAGCCTACCCGTGACAGGGCTCGGAAACACCATATATTTT
>.|TRBV6-5|.|TRBJ1-1
CASSSAQHTEAFF
TGTGCCAGCAGTTCTGCACAGCACACTGAAGCTTTCTTT
>.|TRBV11-3|.|TRBJ2-2
CASSSPGTWDTGELFF
TGTGCCAGCAGCTCCCCCGGGACATGGGACACCGGGGAGCTGTTTTTT
>.|TRBV5-6|TRBD1|TRBJ1-4
CASSERTGGLGTNEKLFF
TGTGCCAGCAGCGAAAGGACAGGGGGCCTCGGAACTAATGAAAAACTGTTTTTT
>.|TRBV5-1|.|TRBJ2-6
CASSLARQHSGANVLTF
TGCGCCAGCAGCTTGGCCAGACAGCACTCTGGGGCCAACGTCCTGACTTTC
>.|TRBV19|.|TRBJ1-5
CASSSGSNSNQPQHF
TGTGCCAGTAGTAGCGGCAGTAATAGCAATCAGCCCCAGCATTTT
>.|TRBV7-9|.|TRBJ1-5
CASSTWAGRGNQPQHF
TGTGCCAGCAGCACGTGGGCGGGTCGGGGCAATCAGCCCCAGCATTTT
>.|TRBV6-6|.|TRBJ1-1
CASSYSTENTEAFF
TGTGCCAGCAGTTACTCGACAGAGAACACTGAAGCTTTCTTT
>.|TRBV7-2|.|TRBJ1-6
CASSFSQGNSPLHF
TGTGCCAGCAGCTTTAGCCAGGGTAATTCACCCCTCCACTTT
>.|TRBV28|TRBD1|TRBJ2-1
CASSLLTGEGNEQFF
TGTGCCAGCAGTTTATTAACAGGGGAAGGGAATGAGCAGTTCTTC
>.|TRBV11-3|.|TRBJ1-1
CASTRNTEAFF
TGTGCCAGCACCCGTAACACTGAAGCTTTCTTT
>.|TRBV4-3|TRBD1|TRBJ1-2
CASSLGGGSGGYTF
TGCGCCAGCAGCCTCGGAGGGGGCAGCGGCGGCTACACCTTC
>.|TRBV2|.|TRBJ2-2
CASSEVSSTTAGELFF
TGTGCCAGCAGTGAAGTCTCTTCGACAACCGCCGGGGAGCTGTTTTTT
>.|TRBV5-1|TRBD1|TRBJ1-2
CASSLIGGQGGYGYTF
TGCGCCAGCAGCTTGATAGGGGGACAGGGTGGCTATGGCTACACCTTC
>.|TRBV6-1|.|TRBJ2-3
CASSERPSTDTQYF
TGTGCCAGCAGCGAACGTCCTAGCACAGATACGCAGTATTTT
>.|TRBV18|.|TRBJ1-5
CASSRGLRQPQHF
TGTGCCAGCTCACGAGGGCTTAGACAGCCCCAGCATTTT
>.|TRBV7-6|TRBD2|TRBJ2-1
CASSLGTSAGGNEQFF
TGTGCCAGCAGCTTAGGGACTAGCGCCGGGGGCAATGAGCAGTTCTTC
>once|TRBV7-8|.|TRBJ2-3
CASSQDGASAWDTQYF
TGTGCCAGCAGTCAAGACGGAGCTAGCGCGTGGGATACGCAGTATTTT
>.|TRBV28|TRBD1|TRBJ1-2
CAIPRDRGSSQGYTF
TGTGCCATCCCCCGGGACAGGGGGAGTTCACAGGGCTACACCTTC
>.|TRBV30|.|TRBJ1-1
CAWSVRQDTEAFF
TGTGCCTGGAGTGTACGACAGGACACTGAAGCTTTCTTT
>.|TRBV6-4|TRBD1|TRBJ2-1
CASSEDRYNEQFF
TGTGCCAGCAGCGAGGACAGGTACAATGAGCAGTTCTTC
>once|TRBV25-1|TRBD2|TRBJ2-3
CASSEYSRLAGDTQYF
TGTGCCAGCAGTGAATATAGCCGACTAGCGGGGGATACGCAGTATTTT
>few|TRBV18|.|TRBJ1-2
CASFDRLYGYTF
TGTGCCAGCTTCGACAGGCTCTATGGCTACACCTTC
>.|TRBV5-6|TRBD1|TRBJ1-6
CASRPRRQGSSPLHF
TGTGCCAGCAGGCCGAGGCGACAGGGGAGTTCACCCCTCCACTTT
>.|TRBV7-2|.|TRBJ2-1
CASSLTSNNEQFF
TGTGCCAGCAGCCTTACTTCCAACAATGAGCAGTTCTTC
>few|TRBV19|TRBD1|TRBJ2-5
CASKTGQGAGETQYF
TGTGCCAGCAAAACGGGACAGGGGGCGGGAGAGACCCAGTACTTC
>.|TRBV29-1|.|TRBJ1-1
CSAPGHLNTEAFF
TGCAGCGCCCCGGGACACTTGAACACTGAAGCTTTCTTT
>.|TRBV27|TRBD2|TRBJ2-1
CASSMGREYNEQFF
TGTGCCAGCAGTATGGGGAGGGAGTACAATGAGCAGTTCTTC
>.|TRBV15|.|TRBJ2-1
CATSRDKVGPSEQFF
TGTGCCACCAGCAGAGATAAGGTGGGTCCTAGTGAGCAGTTCTTC
>.|TRBV2|TRBD1|TRBJ1-4
CASSAGTASLFATNEKLFF
TGTGCCAGCAGTGCCGGGACAGCTTCTCTCTTTGCAACTAATGAAAAACTGTTTTTT
>.|TRBV4-2|TRBD1|TRBJ1-2
CASSQGDRGVGYTF
TGTGCCAGCAGCCAAGGAGACAGGGGGGTTGGCTACACCTTC
>.|TRBV10-1|.|TRBJ2-4
CASSESSGPKNIQYF
TGCGCCAGCAGTGAGTCGAGCGGCCCCAAAAACATTCAGTACTTC
>.|TRBV5-1|.|TRBJ2-5
CASIRATRGQLLETQYF
TGCGCCAGCATACGGGCGACAAGAGGGCAGTTGTTGGAGACCCAGTACTTC
>.|TRBV11-2|.|TRBJ2-5
CASSLSLFPSLETQYF
TGTGCCAGCAGCTTGTCATTGTTCCCTAGCTTGGAGACCCAGTACTTC
>.|TRBV15|TRBD1|TRBJ1-2
CATSSPLETGRASGYTF
TGTGCCACCAGCAGTCCCCTAGAGACAGGGCGTGCTAGTGGCTACACCTTC
>.|TRBV2|.|TRBJ2-3
CASNPDRASTDTQYF
TGTGCCAGCAATCCGGACAGAGCTAGCACAGATACGCAGTATTTT